This T cell receptor (beta chain) was identified in a study of blood T cell repertoires in COVID-19. The assay was immunoSEQ multiplex PCR, and TCRdb's table has in-frame clones only and misses some. Altogether tens of thousands of clones are present, over 80% being singletons, with the ten largest covering approximately 3.7%. Germline V gene lookup returns CDR1 SQVTM and CDR2 ANQGSEA. The CDR3 is made up of 11 amino acids. V shed 4 bases and J shed 2 bases, with 5 bases lying between them. The origin of this receptor is a man aged 35 to 55 with COVID-19, enrolled during active disease. The chain combines TRBV29-1 with TRBJ1-1; D gene unclear. Specimen: peripheral blood. The chain's CDR3 is CSVVLNTEAFF. The CDR3 bases are TGCAGCGTTGTTCTCAACACTGAAGCTTTCTTT.